Listed below are T cell receptor beta chains from one sample, sequenced in a study of blood T cell repertoires in COVID-19. Generated by immunoSEQ multiplex PCR, the TCRdb table keeps only in-frame clones and is missing some. The repertoire has more than 300,000 clones, approximately 91% of them found once; the top ten carry almost 4%. The sequencing sample was made of PBMCs or T cells enriched from blood (not recorded which). All receptors come from a woman aged 30 to 39 who had been exposed to COVID-19. Both conserved end residues are part of each CDR3. The order of the fields is D gene, J gene, V gene, clone size, CDR3 DNA, CDR3 protein. The D gene is left open where the match is weak. Clone size appears in some rows only: once, few, many, or a class for an expanded clone.

>NA|TRBJ1-3|TRBV10-3|once
TGTGCCATCAGTGAGTCGCGGGATAGCTCTGGAAACACCATATATTTT
CAISESRDSSGNTIYF
>NA|TRBJ1-2|TRBV27|NA
TGTGCCAGCAGTTTATTTTTCCTTGGTGAGGGCATCTATGGCTACACCTTC
CASSLFFLGEGIYGYTF
>TRBD2|TRBJ2-3|TRBV7-3|once
TGTGCCAGCAGCGCACTAGCGGGGGGCACAGATACGCAGTATTTT
CASSALAGGTDTQYF
>NA|TRBJ1-2|TRBV6-5|NA
TGTGCCAGCAGTCGGGGGACGTCTAACTATGGCTACACCTTC
CASSRGTSNYGYTF
>TRBD1|TRBJ2-7|TRBV10-3|NA
TGTGCCATCAGTGTCGGACAGGGTCCACCCTACGAGCAGTACTTC
CAISVGQGPPYEQYF
>NA|TRBJ1-1|TRBV30|few
TGTGCCTGGAGTCTCTTCACGGAGGCGGAAGCTTTCTTT
CAWSLFTEAEAFF
>TRBD1|TRBJ2-7|TRBV10-3|once
TGTGCCATCAGTGAGTCTGCAGGGGGTCCTTACGAGCAGTACTTC
CAISESAGGPYEQYF
>TRBD1|TRBJ1-4|TRBV2|NA
TGTGCCAGCAGGGAGACAGGGGAGGCAACTAATGAAAAACTGTTTTTT
CASRETGEATNEKLFF
>NA|TRBJ1-2|TRBV14|NA
TGTGCCAGCAGCCAAGATAACAGGGCGAACTATGGCTACACCTTC
CASSQDNRANYGYTF
>NA|TRBJ2-7|TRBV5-6|NA
TGTGCCAGCAGCTTACTTATAACCTCGGTGCAGTACTTC
CASSLLITSVQYF
>NA|TRBJ2-5|TRBV25-1|NA
TGTGCCAGTTCCCCCGACTTGCATCAGTACTTC
CASSPDLHQYF
>NA|TRBJ1-4|TRBV7-9|NA
TGTGCCAGCAGCTCCTACCGGGGAACCAATGAAAAACTGTTTTTT
CASSSYRGTNEKLFF
>NA|TRBJ2-7|TRBV9|NA
TGTGCCAGCAGCGTAGCGCCTGGGGGGGGGCAGCACGAGCAGTACTTC
CASSVAPGGGQHEQYF
>NA|TRBJ1-1|TRBV10-3|NA
TGTGCCATCAGTGGGCTTAAGAACACTGAAGCTTTCTTT
CAISGLKNTEAFF
>NA|TRBJ1-6|TRBV21-1|NA
TGTGCCAGCAGCAATCTAACCCAACCCATTAGCTCCTATAATTCACCCCTCCACTTT
CASSNLTQPISSYNSPLHF
>NA|TRBJ1-1|TRBV25-1|NA
TGTGCCAGCAGTGAGGTAGGGGACACTGAAGCTTTCTTT
CASSEVGDTEAFF
>NA|TRBJ1-2|TRBV24-1|NA
TGTGCCACCAGGTTACAGGGAGTCCGAAACTATGGCTACACCTTC
CATRLQGVRNYGYTF
>NA|TRBJ1-5|TRBV6-2/TRBV6-3|NA
TGTGCCAGCAGTTACTACGACAACATCCAGCCCCAGCATTTT
CASSYYDNIQPQHF
>TRBD1|TRBJ2-5|TRBV2|NA
TGTGCCAGCAGGGAAGGACAGGCGGCCTCCTGGACCCAGTACTTC
CASREGQAASWTQYF
>TRBD2|TRBJ2-3|TRBV4-3|once
TGCGCCAGCAGCCAAGGGGGACTAGCGACTAGCACAGATACGCAGTATTTT
CASSQGGLATSTDTQYF
>TRBD1|TRBJ1-2|TRBV6-5|NA
TGTGCCAGCACGAGGACAGGGGAAGGCTACACCTTC
CASTRTGEGYTF
>TRBD2|TRBJ2-1|TRBV18|NA
TGTGCCAGCTCACCTTTATATCTGCGGGGGGACTACAATGAGCAGTTCTTC
CASSPLYLRGDYNEQFF
>NA|TRBJ2-3|TRBV10-2|NA
TGCGCCAGCAGTGGAGTAGGACAAAATCCCTTTGCTAGCACAGATACGCAGTATTTT
CASSGVGQNPFASTDTQYF
>TRBD1|TRBJ1-5|TRBV12-3/TRBV12-4|NA
TGTGCCAGCCGAAGGGGGCGCGATCAGCCCCAGCATTTT
CASRRGRDQPQHF
>TRBD1|TRBJ1-2|TRBV25-1|NA
TGTGCCAGCAGTGAGGCGGGACAGCTATTATTCTATGGCTACACCTTC
CASSEAGQLLFYGYTF
>TRBD1|TRBJ1-2|TRBV7-8|NA
TGTGCCAGCAGCTTAGCGGGCAGGGGGTTTTCTCTGAATGGCTACACCTTC
CASSLAGRGFSLNGYTF
>NA|TRBJ2-5|TRBV9|NA
TGTGCCAGCAGCCCCCGGGACACCGGAGAGACCCAGTACTTC
CASSPRDTGETQYF
>NA|TRBJ2-1|TRBV9|NA
TGTGCCAGCAGCGTAGAGCCCTGGGACTCGAGGTTCTTC
CASSVEPWDSRFF
>TRBD1|TRBJ2-5|TRBV2|NA
TGTGCCAGCAATGGGGACAGGCAACCCCAAGAGACCCAGTACTTC
CASNGDRQPQETQYF
>TRBD1|TRBJ2-7|TRBV10-3|NA
TGTGCCATCAGTGAGACAGGGGCCTGGGATGAGCAGTACTTC
CAISETGAWDEQYF
>TRBD2|TRBJ2-1|TRBV7-2|NA
TGTGCCAGCAGCTCCGGGACTAGCGGGGGGTTGGCCAATGAGCAGTTCTTC
CASSSGTSGGLANEQFF